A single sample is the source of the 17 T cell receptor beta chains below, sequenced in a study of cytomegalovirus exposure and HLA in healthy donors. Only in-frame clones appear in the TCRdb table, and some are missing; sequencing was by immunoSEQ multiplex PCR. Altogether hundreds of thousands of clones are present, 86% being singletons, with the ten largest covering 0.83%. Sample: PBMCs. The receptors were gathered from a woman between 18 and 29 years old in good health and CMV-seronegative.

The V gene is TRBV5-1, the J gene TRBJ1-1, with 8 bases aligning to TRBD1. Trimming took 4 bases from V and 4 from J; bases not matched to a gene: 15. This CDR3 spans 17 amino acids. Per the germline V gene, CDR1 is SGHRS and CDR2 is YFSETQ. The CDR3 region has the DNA TGCGCCAGCAGCCTGTCCGGGACAGGCCTGGTAGGCACTGAAGCTTTCTTT. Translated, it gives CASSLSGTGLVGTEAFF.

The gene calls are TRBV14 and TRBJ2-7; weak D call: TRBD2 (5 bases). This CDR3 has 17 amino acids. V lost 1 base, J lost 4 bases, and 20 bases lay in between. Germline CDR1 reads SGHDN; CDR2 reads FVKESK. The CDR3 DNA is TGTGCCAGCAGCCAAGTAGGAGCGGACTCCTCGGGTTACGAGCAGTACTTC. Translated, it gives CASSQVGADSSGYEQYF.

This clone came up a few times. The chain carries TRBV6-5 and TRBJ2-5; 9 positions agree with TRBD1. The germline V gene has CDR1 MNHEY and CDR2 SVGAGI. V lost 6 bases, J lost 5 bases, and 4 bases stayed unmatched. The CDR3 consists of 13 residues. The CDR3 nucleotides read TGTGCCAGCAGAACAGGGGGCGAGGAGACCCAGTACTTC. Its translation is CASRTGGEETQYF.

In DNA, the CDR3 is TGTGCCAGCAGTGGGAGACTAGCGGAGGGCTACGAGCAGTACTTC. It yields the protein CASSGRLAEGYEQYF. The chain couples TRBV6-6 to TRBJ2-7, with 9 bases identical to TRBD2. Trimming removed 5 bases from V and 3 bases from J; junction bases left unmatched: 8. The CDR3 consists of 15 residues. Germline lookup yields CDR1 MNHNY and CDR2 SVGAGI (reference sequence).

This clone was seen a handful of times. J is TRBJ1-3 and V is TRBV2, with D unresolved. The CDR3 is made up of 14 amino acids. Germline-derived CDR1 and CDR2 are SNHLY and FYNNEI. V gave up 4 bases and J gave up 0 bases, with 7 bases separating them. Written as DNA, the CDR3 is TGTGCCAGCAGTGCCCGGGGCTCTGGAAACACCATATATTTT. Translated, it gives CASSARGSGNTIYF.

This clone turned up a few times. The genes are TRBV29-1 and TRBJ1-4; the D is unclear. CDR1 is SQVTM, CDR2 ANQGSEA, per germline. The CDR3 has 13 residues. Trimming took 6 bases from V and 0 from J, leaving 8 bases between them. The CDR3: CSVLISTNEKLFF. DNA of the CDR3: TGCAGCGTGCTAATTTCAACTAATGAAAAACTGTTTTTT.

The CDR3 sequence is CASSRQEDTQYF. CDR3 sequence (DNA): TGTGCCAGCAGCCGACAGGAAGATACGCAGTATTTT. The V and J genes are TRBV7-3 and TRBJ2-3; D might be TRBD1 (6 bases). Germline assignment: CDR1 SGHTA and CDR2 FQGTGA. Trimming took 5 bases from V and 5 from J, leaving 8 bases between them. CDR3 length equals 12 residues.

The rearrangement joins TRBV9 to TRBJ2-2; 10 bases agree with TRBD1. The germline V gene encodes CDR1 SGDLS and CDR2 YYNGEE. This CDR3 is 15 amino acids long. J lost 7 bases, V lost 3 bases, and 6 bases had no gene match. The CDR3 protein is CASSGDRGLDGELFF. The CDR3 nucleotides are TGTGCCAGCAGCGGTGACAGGGGGCTGGACGGGGAGCTGTTTTTT.

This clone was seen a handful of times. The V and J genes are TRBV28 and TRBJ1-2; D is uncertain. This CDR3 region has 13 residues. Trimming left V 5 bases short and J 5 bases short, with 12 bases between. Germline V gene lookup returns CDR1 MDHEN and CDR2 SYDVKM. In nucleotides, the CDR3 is TGTGCCAGCAGTCCACAACCCAGATATGGCTACACCTTC. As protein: CASSPQPRYGYTF.

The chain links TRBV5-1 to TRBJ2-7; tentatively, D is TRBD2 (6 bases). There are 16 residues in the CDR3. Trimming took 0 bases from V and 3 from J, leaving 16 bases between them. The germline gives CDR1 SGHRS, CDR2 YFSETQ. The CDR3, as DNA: TGCGCCAGCAGCTTGGGAGTGGCGGGGAACTACTACGAGCAGTACTTC. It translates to CASSLGVAGNYYEQYF.

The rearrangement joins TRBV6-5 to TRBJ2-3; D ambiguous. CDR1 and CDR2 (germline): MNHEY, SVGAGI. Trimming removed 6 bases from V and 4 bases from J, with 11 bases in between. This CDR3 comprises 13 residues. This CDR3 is CASSLGRADTQYF. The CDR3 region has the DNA TGTGCCAGCAGCCTAGGTCGGGCAGATACGCAGTATTTT.

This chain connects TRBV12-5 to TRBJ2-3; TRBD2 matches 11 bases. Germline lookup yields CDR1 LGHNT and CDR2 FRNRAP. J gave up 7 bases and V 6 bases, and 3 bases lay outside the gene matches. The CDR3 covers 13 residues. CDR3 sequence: CASGSSGRYTQYF. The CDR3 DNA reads TGTGCTAGTGGCTCTAGCGGGAGGTATACGCAGTATTTT.

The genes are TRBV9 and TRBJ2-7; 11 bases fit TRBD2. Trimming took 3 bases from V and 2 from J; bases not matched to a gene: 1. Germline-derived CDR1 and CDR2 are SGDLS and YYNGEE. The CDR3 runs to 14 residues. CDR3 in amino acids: CASSAGLAAYEQYF. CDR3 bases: TGTGCCAGCAGCGCGGGACTAGCGGCCTACGAGCAGTACTTC.

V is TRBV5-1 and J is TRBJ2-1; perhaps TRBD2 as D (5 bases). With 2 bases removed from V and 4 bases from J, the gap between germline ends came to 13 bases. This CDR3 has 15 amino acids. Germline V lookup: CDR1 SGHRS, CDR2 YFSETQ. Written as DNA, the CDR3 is TGCGCCAGCAGCTTCGGCTCGGAGGCATACAATGAGCAGTTCTTC. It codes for CASSFGSEAYNEQFF.

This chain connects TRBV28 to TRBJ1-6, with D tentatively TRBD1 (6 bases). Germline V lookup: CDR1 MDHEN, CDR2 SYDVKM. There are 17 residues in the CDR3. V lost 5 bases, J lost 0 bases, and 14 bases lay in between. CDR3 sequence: CASSGPGASSYNSPLHF. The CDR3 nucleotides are TGTGCCAGCAGTGGGCCAGGGGCTAGCTCCTATAATTCACCCCTCCACTTT.

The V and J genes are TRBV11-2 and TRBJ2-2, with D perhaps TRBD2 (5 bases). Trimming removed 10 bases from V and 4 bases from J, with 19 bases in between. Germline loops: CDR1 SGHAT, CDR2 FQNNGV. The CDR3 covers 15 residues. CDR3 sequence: CATRGRQRSTGELFF. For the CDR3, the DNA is TGTGCCACCCGGGGAAGGCAGCGGTCCACCGGGGAGCTGTTTTTT.

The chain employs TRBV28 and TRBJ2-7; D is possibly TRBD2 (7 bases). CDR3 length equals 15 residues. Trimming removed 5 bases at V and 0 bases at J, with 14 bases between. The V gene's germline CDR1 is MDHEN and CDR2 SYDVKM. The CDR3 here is CASSLWGGNSYEQYF. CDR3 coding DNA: TGTGCCAGCAGTCTCTGGGGGGGCAACTCCTACGAGCAGTACTTC.